Reported below is one TCR beta chain. As processed by the authors: Reference gene primer amplification gave estimated nucleated cell counts. Assay used: immunoSEQ multiplex PCR; TCRdb lists only in-frame clones, some missing. V and J calls and clone size are given by that table; D and trimming were obtained from the DNA. The table lists some 89,000 clones, roughly 80% of them singletons. This sample is drawn from a study of blood T cell repertoires in COVID-19. Germline CDR1 reads MNHNS; CDR2 reads SASEGT. V lost 1 base, J lost 7 bases, and 4 bases lay in between. CDR3 length: 12 residues. Sequences were obtained from peripheral blood. This receptor was identified in a man aged 60-69 years with acute or convalescent COVID-19. The chain combines TRBV6-1 with TRBJ2-2; D unresolved. The CDR3 is CASSEVIGELFF. In DNA, the CDR3 is TGTGCCAGCAGTGAAGTCATCGGGGAGCTGTTTTTT.